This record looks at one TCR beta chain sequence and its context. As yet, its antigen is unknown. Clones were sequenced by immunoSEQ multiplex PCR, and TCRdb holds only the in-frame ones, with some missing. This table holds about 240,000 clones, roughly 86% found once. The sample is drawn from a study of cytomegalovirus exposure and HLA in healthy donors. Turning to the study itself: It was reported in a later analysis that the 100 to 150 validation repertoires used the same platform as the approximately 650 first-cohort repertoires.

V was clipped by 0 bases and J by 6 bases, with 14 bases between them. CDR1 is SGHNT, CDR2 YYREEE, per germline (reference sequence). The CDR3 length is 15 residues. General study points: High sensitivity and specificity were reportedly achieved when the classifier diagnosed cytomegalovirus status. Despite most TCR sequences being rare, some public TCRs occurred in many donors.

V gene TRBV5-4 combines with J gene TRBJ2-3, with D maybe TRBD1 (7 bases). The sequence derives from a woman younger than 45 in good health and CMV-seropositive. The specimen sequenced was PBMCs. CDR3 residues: CASSLVEGARDTQYF. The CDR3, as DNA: TGTGCCAGCAGCTTGGTGGAGGGGGCGAGGGATACGCAGTATTTT.